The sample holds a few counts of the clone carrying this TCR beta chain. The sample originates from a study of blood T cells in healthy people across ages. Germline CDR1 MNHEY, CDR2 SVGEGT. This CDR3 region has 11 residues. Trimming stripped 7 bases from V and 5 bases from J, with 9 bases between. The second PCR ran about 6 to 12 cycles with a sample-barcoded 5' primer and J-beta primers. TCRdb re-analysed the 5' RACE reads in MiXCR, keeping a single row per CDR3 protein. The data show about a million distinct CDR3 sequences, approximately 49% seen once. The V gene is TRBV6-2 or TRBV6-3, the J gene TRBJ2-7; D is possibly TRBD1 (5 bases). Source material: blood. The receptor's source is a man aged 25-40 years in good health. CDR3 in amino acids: CASTRDNEQYF. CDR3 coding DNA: TGTGCCAGCACCAGGGATAACGAGCAGTACTTC.